Presented here are 2 T cell receptor beta chains from one specimen sequenced in a study of CD8 T cells in ankylosing spondylitis. TCRdb reprocessed the 5' RACE reads via MiXCR and lists one record per CDR3 protein. The table shows about 250,000 distinct CDR3 sequences, with more than 25% occurring only once. Sequenced sample: blood, either unsorted or a sorted T cell fraction (not recorded which). These receptors all come from a male donor with ankylosing spondylitis or in good health (not recorded which).

This chain connects TRBV4-1 to TRBJ1-4, with 7 bases lining up with TRBD1. Trimming cost V 3 bases and J 7 bases; bases outside gene matches: 8. The V gene's germline CDR1 is MGHRA and CDR2 YSYEKL. This CDR3 contains 15 residues. The CDR3 spells CASSQSSRGFEKLFF. The CDR3 DNA follows: TGCGCCAGCAGCCAGTCTTCCAGGGGGTTTGAAAAACTGTTTTTT.

This clonotype has more than one count but fewer than ten. This chain joins TRBV5-5 and TRBJ2-7; D is possibly TRBD1 (5 bases). This CDR3 is 14 amino acids long. V lost 0 bases and J 1 base, leaving 8 bases between the germline ends. In germline, CDR1 is SGHKS, CDR2 YYEKEE (reference sequence). This CDR3 reads CASSLVRGSYEQYF. CDR3 nucleotides: TGTGCCAGCAGCTTGGTTAGGGGATCCTACGAGCAGTACTTC.